This T cell receptor beta chain was retrieved from a study of blood T cell repertoires in COVID-19. Study-wide background: Acute and convalescent COVID-19 specimens originated in the United States, Italy and Spain. In each case, the material was cDNA or gDNA derived from T cells, B-cell-depleted T cells, or PBMCs.

V was clipped by 4 bases and J by 1 base, with 10 bases between them. This CDR3 spans 14 amino acids. Germline V lookup: CDR1 SGHRS, CDR2 YFSETQ. Only in-frame clones appear in the TCRdb table, and some are missing; sequencing was by immunoSEQ multiplex PCR. The sample lists about 240,000 clones, 81% seen once, with 6.5% to 9.5% in the top ten. V is TRBV5-1 and J is TRBJ2-3; D is unclear. The specimen was peripheral blood. The TCR comes from an elderly woman with COVID-19, enrolled during active disease. The CDR3 DNA reads TGCGCCAGCAGCCTGCGGCCTGGCACAGATACGCAGTATTTT. It specifies CASSLRPGTDTQYF.